Following are 22 T cell receptor beta chains from one sample sequenced in a study of T cell responses to AZD1222 COVID-19 vaccine. Using immunoSEQ multiplex PCR, the repertoire was profiled, and TCRdb retains in-frame clones only, with some absent. Among 75,000 or so clones listed, 85% to 95% were seen once. The material was peripheral blood, obtained 28 days after the second AZD1222 dose. The receptors were sampled from an adult who received the AZD1222 COVID-19 vaccine.

This clone showed up just once. Germline and junction disagree at one end, which may indicate a read error. This chain joins TRBV28 and TRBJ1-2, with D possibly being TRBD1 (5 bases). CDR3 length equals 12 residues. Germline assignment: CDR1 MDHEN and CDR2 SYDVKM. CDR3 in amino acids: CASSRRDYFSAF. DNA of the CDR3: TGTGCCAGCAGTCGACGGGACTACTTTTCTGCCTTC.

The chain uses TRBV7-2 and TRBJ1-3; 9 nucleotides line up with TRBD1. CDR1 and CDR2 (germline): SGHTA, FQGNSA. The ends lost 1 base at V and 4 bases at J; junction bases unmatched: 2. The CDR3 is made up of 15 amino acids. Here the CDR3 DNA reads TGTGCCAGCAGCTTAGGGGGGACAGGGGGAAACACCATATATTTT. It translates to CASSLGGTGGNTIYF.

This chain uses TRBV28 with TRBJ2-1; tentatively, D is TRBD2 (5 bases). V lost 3 bases to trimming and J lost 1 base, with 10 bases between them. The V gene's germline CDR1 is MDHEN and CDR2 SYDVKM. The CDR3 spans 15 residues. Written as DNA, the CDR3 is TGTGCCAGCAGTTTTGGCAGCGGTTCCTACAATGAGCAGTTCTTC. Protein sequence: CASSFGSGSYNEQFF.

The chain joins TRBV2 to TRBJ1-2; TRBD1 agrees at 7 bases. This CDR3 spans 12 amino acids. The germline CDR1 and CDR2 sequences are SNHLY and FYNNEI. V was clipped by 6 bases and J by 6 bases; unmatched bases: 4. The CDR3 here is CASRVTGDGYTF. In DNA, the CDR3 is TGTGCCAGCAGAGTCACAGGGGATGGCTACACCTTC.

J is TRBJ1-2 and V is TRBV5-4; D is ambiguous. V was clipped by 5 bases and J by 1 base, with 12 bases between them. The CDR3 length is 14 residues. Germline V CDR1 and CDR2: SGHNT, YYREEE (reference sequence). The DNA of the CDR3 is TGTGCCAGCAGGGAGGGCCAGAATAACTATGGCTACACCTTC. This translates into CASREGQNNYGYTF.

The genes are TRBV28 and TRBJ1-5; 8 bases line up with TRBD1. Trimming removed 2 bases from V and 2 bases from J; junction bases left unmatched: 8. The germline gives CDR1 MDHEN, CDR2 SYDVKM. The CDR3 has 17 residues. CDR3 sequence (DNA): TGTGCCAGCAGTTTACGGACAGGGTGGCATGGCAATCAGCCCCAGCATTTT. Translating gives CASSLRTGWHGNQPQHF.

This chain joins TRBV6-1 and TRBJ1-2; 8 positions match TRBD1. The CDR3 is 13 residues long. The V gene's germline CDR1 is MNHNS and CDR2 SASEGT. V gave up 3 bases and J gave up 8 bases; unmatched junction bases: 5. CDR3 bases: TGTGCCAGCAGTGATGACAGGGGCGGGGGCTACACCTTC. Amino acid sequence: CASSDDRGGGYTF.

V and J are TRBV5-1 and TRBJ1-2, with 11 bases lining up with TRBD1. V shed 4 bases and J 7 bases; nucleotides not matched to a gene: 6. Germline CDR1 SGHRS, CDR2 YFSETQ. This CDR3 comprises 14 residues. The CDR3 protein is CASSVDRGRGGYTF. In nucleotides, the CDR3 is TGCGCCAGCAGCGTGGACAGGGGGCGCGGTGGCTACACCTTC.

The chain has TRBV7-9 and TRBJ1-5; D gene uncertain. This CDR3 is 12 amino acids long. The germline V gene encodes CDR1 SEHNR and CDR2 FQNEAQ (reference sequence). The ends were cut back, 5 bases at V and 6 bases at J, with 8 bases in the middle. The CDR3 coding sequence is TGTGCCAGCAGCCCCCCGGGTCAGCCCCAGCATTTT. It codes for CASSPPGQPQHF.

The J gene is TRBJ1-2, the V gene TRBV5-6; 9 bases fit TRBD1. The germline V gene encodes CDR1 SGHDT and CDR2 YYEEEE. This CDR3 is built from 14 residues. V lost 4 bases and J lost 8; bases outside the gene matches: 9. The CDR3 protein is CASSVGDRVGGYTF. The CDR3 DNA sequence: TGTGCCAGCAGCGTGGGGGACAGGGTAGGGGGCTACACCTTC.

The chain is built from TRBV6-1 and TRBJ1-5, with D maybe TRBD1 (6 bases). Germline CDR1 and CDR2: MNHNS and SASEGT. With 4 bases removed from V and 4 bases from J, the gap between germline ends came to 20 bases. The CDR3 is made up of 17 amino acids. The CDR3 is CASSVPLGGRANQPQHF. The CDR3, as DNA: TGTGCCAGCAGTGTTCCACTGGGGGGCCGAGCAAATCAGCCCCAGCATTTT.

The chain has TRBV29-1 and TRBJ1-1; perhaps TRBD1 as D (6 bases). The CDR3 spans 14 residues. Germline V gives CDR1 SQVTM, CDR2 ANQGSEA. The ends were cut back, 7 bases at V and 4 bases at J, with 19 bases in the middle. CDR3 sequence reads: CSAWTDSTFTEAFF. The CDR3 nucleotides read TGCAGCGCGTGGACAGACTCTACTTTCACTGAAGCTTTCTTT.

The count of this clone is one. The chain links TRBV7-8 to TRBJ2-7, with 10 bases that match TRBD2. Germline-derived CDR1 and CDR2 are SGHVS and FQNEAQ. V shed 5 bases and J 0 bases; nucleotides not matched to a gene: 7. The CDR3 contains 16 residues. The CDR3 spells CASSPLLAGSSYEQYF. CDR3 DNA sequence: TGTGCCAGCAGCCCTTTACTAGCGGGAAGCTCCTACGAGCAGTACTTC.

The chain recombines TRBV11-3 with TRBJ2-1; 9 positions match TRBD2. From germline, CDR1 is SGHNT and CDR2 YENEEA. The CDR3 is 14 amino acids. J lost 9 bases, V lost 5 bases, and 8 bases had no gene match. For the CDR3, the DNA is TGTGCCAGCAGCCTACGGGCGGGAGGGTCTGAGCAGTTCTTC. Its translation: CASSLRAGGSEQFF.

DNA of the CDR3: TGTGCCAGTAGCGCCGGGACTAGCGGGAGTGATACGCAGTATTTT. Encoded protein: CASSAGTSGSDTQYF. V usage is TRBV2 and J usage is TRBJ2-3; 14 nucleotides match TRBD2. Germline V CDR1 and CDR2: SNHLY, FYNNEI. The CDR3 sequence is 15 residues long. Losses at the gene ends were 9 bases for V and 6 bases for J; bases not matched to a gene: 8.

This clone was detected once. This sequence joins TRBV2 and TRBJ1-2; D may be TRBD1 (5 bases). Trimming stripped 6 bases from V and 4 bases from J, with 18 bases between. The CDR3 totals 15 residues. Germline V gene sequence: CDR1 SNHLY, CDR2 FYNNEI. The CDR3 sequence: CASSQPGTASYGYTF. The CDR3 DNA reads as TGTGCCAGCAGCCAACCAGGGACGGCATCCTATGGCTACACCTTC.

This rearrangement joins TRBV27 to TRBJ1-1; D uncertain. This CDR3 comprises 13 residues. Germline loops: CDR1 MNHEY, CDR2 SMNVEV (reference sequence). The V gene lost 4 bases and the J gene lost 1 base, with 7 bases spanning the gap. The chain's CDR3 is CASSSPENTEAFF. The DNA of the CDR3 is TGTGCCAGCAGTTCCCCCGAGAACACTGAAGCTTTCTTT.

The J gene is TRBJ1-4, the V gene TRBV7-2; 7 bases line up with TRBD1. The V gene's germline CDR1 is SGHTA and CDR2 FQGNSA. The CDR3 has 15 amino acids. The ends lost 2 bases at V and 8 bases at J; junction bases unmatched: 8. CDR3 loop: CASSLSGGGGEKLFF. The CDR3 nucleotides read TGTGCCAGCAGCTTATCAGGGGGGGGAGGAGAAAAACTGTTTTTT.

The chain links TRBV11-2 to TRBJ2-7; 9 nucleotides match TRBD1. Germline trimming cut 5 bases from V and 3 bases from J; bases unmatched to any gene: 11. CDR3 length: 16 amino acids. Germline V CDR1 and CDR2: SGHAT, FQNNGV. The CDR3 DNA is TGTGCCAGCAGCCCGCTCCCGGGACAGGGAGACTACGAGCAGTACTTC. Translating it yields CASSPLPGQGDYEQYF. The full variable domain, in which reference TRBV11-2 and TRBJ2-7 provide the parts outside the CDR3, is EAGVAQSPRYKIIEKRQSVAFWCNPISGHATLYWYQQILGQGPKLLIQFQNNGVVDDSQLPKDRFSAERLKGVDSTLKIQPAKLEDSAVYLCASSPLPGQGDYEQYFGPGTRLTVT.

This clone was seen more than once but under ten times. V is TRBV6-5 and J is TRBJ1-2, with D perhaps TRBD1 (6 bases). The CDR3 length is 12 residues. Germline CDR1 is MNHEY and CDR2 is SVGAGI. The ends were cut back, 5 bases at V and 5 bases at J, with 9 bases in the middle. In DNA, the CDR3 is TGTGCCAGCAGTCAAACAGGGTATGGCTACACCTTC. Translating gives CASSQTGYGYTF.

The chain employs TRBV7-9 and TRBJ1-6, with 11 bases fitting TRBD1. The J segment lost 0 bases and the V segment lost 4 bases, leaving 2 bases of the junction unmatched. Germline V gives CDR1 SEHNR, CDR2 FQNEAQ (reference sequence). The CDR3 runs 17 residues. The CDR3 sequence: CASSSGTGGSYNSPLHF. DNA for the CDR3: TGTGCCAGCAGCTCCGGGACAGGGGGCTCCTATAATTCACCCCTCCACTTT. Filled out from reference TRBV7-9 and TRBJ1-6, the complete variable domain reads DTGVSQNPRHKITKRGQNVTFRCDPISEHNRLYWYRQTLGQGPEFLTYFQNEAQLEKSRLLSDRFSAERPKGSFSTLEIQRTEQGDSAMYLCASSSGTGGSYNSPLHFGNGTRLTVT.

The chain joins TRBV18 to TRBJ2-7; 9 bases map to TRBD2. Per the germline V gene, CDR1 is KGHSH and CDR2 is LQKENI. This CDR3 comprises 14 residues. V was clipped by 4 bases and J by 4 bases; unmatched bases: 5. CDR3 region: CASSRSGSRYEQYF. The CDR3 DNA reads as TGTGCCAGCTCACGTAGCGGGAGTAGATACGAGCAGTACTTC.